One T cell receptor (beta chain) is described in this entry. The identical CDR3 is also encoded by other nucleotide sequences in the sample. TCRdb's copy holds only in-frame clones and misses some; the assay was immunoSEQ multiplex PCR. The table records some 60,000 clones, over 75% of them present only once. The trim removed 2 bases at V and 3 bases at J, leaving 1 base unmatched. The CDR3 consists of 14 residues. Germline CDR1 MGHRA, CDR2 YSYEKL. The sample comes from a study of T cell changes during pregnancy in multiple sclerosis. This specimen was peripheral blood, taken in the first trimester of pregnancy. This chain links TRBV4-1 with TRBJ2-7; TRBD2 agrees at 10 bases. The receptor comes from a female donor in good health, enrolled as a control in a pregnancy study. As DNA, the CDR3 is TGCGCCAGCAGCCAAATAGCGGGGGGCTACGAGCAGTACTTC. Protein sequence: CASSQIAGGYEQYF.